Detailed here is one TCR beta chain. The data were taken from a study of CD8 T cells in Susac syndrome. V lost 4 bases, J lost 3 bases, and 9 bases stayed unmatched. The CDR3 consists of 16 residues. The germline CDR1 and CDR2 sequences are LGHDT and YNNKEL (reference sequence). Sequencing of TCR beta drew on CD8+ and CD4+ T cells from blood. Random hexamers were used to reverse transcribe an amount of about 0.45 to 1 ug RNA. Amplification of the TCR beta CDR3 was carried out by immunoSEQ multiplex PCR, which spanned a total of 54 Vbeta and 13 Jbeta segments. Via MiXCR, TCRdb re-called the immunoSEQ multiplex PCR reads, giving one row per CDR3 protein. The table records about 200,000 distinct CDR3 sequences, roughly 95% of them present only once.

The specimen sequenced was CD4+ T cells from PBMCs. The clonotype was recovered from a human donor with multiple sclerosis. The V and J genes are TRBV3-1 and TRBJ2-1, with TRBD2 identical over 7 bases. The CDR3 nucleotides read TGTGCCAGCAGCCCGCGACTAGCCGGATTCTACAATGAGCAGTTCTTC. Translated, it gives CASSPRLAGFYNEQFF.